The sequence of this T cell receptor beta chain was determined in a study of early T cells in non-severe SARS-CoV-2 infection. This clonotype was detected ten times or more. The CDR3 spans 16 residues. With 6 bases removed from V and 6 bases from J, the gap between germline ends came to 22 bases. TCRdb passed the 5' RACE reads through MiXCR, listing each CDR3 protein once. This table has approximately 76,000 distinct CDR3 sequences, 11% to 15% appearing once. The source of this sequence is an adult who was a healthcare worker with PCR-confirmed SARS-CoV-2 infection or an uninfected control (not recorded which). The sample taken for sequencing was whole blood. The V and J genes are TRBV12-3 or TRBV12-4 and TRBJ2-3; a weak D match, TRBD1 (5 bases). The CDR3 sequence: CASSSLPQGPADTQYF. The CDR3 DNA is TGTGCCAGCAGCTCCCTCCCCCAGGGCCCAGCGGATACGCAGTATTTT.